The sequence of this TCR beta chain was determined in a study of cytomegalovirus exposure and HLA in healthy donors. Amplification used 60 Vbeta primers and 13 Jbeta primers. The method was immunoSEQ multiplex PCR; TCRdb's version includes in-frame clones alone and lacks a portion of them. The data contain under 150,000 clones, roughly 84% of them singletons. The CDR3 loop spans 14 amino acids. V was trimmed by 6 bases and J by 0 bases, leaving 12 bases between them. From germline, CDR1 is MDHEN and CDR2 SYDVKM. The sample taken for sequencing was PBMCs. This chain links TRBV28 with TRBJ2-7, with D possibly matching TRBD1 (5 bases). This receptor was obtained from a girl aged 2-10 years in good health and CMV-seronegative. The CDR3 DNA is TGTGCCAGCAGACAGGTCCAGAGCTCCTACGAGCAGTACTTC. It yields the protein CASRQVQSSYEQYF.